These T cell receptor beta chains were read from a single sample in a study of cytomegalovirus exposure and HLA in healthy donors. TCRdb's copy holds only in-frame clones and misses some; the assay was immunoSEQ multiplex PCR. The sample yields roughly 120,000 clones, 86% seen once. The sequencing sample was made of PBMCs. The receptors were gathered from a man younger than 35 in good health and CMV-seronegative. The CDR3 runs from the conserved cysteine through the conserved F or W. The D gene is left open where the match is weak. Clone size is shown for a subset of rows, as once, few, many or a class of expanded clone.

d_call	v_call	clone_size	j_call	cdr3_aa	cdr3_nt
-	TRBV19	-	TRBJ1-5	CASSTGHSNQPQHF	TGTGCCAGTAGTACTGGGCATAGCAATCAGCCCCAGCATTTT
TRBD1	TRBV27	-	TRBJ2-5	CASSPGTGGQGTQYF	TGTGCCAGCAGCCCCGGGACAGGCGGTCAGGGTACCCAGTACTTC
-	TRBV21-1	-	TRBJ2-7	CASSFRDRGIDEQYF	TGTGCCAGCAGCTTCCGGGACAGGGGAATTGACGAGCAGTACTTC
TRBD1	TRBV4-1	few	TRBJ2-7	CASSQDRLSYEQYF	TGCGCCAGCAGCCAGGACAGGTTATCCTACGAGCAGTACTTC
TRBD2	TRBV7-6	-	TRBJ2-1	CASSLGPGQNSGRVYNEQFF	TGTGCCAGCAGCTTAGGCCCGGGACAGAATAGCGGGAGAGTATACAATGAGCAGTTCTTC
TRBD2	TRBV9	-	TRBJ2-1	CASSVDLSGRLRDEQFF	TGTGCCAGCAGCGTAGACCTAAGCGGGAGGTTACGTGATGAGCAGTTCTTC
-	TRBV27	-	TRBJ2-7	CASSLPGGDEQYF	TGTGCCAGCAGTTTACCAGGAGGAGACGAGCAGTACTTC
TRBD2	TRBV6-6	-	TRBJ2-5	CASTWGGEGETQYF	TGTGCCAGCACTTGGGGGGGAGAGGGGGAGACCCAGTACTTC
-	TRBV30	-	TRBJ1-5	CAWSRGNSNQPQHF	TGTGCCTGGAGTCGGGGGAATAGCAATCAGCCCCAGCATTTT
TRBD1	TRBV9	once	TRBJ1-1	CASSPGQGNTEAFF	TGTGCCAGCAGCCCCGGACAGGGGAACACTGAAGCTTTCTTT
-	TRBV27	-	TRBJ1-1	CANTKTGGRQNTEAFF	TGTGCCAACACTAAAACCGGGGGGCGTCAGAACACTGAAGCTTTCTTT
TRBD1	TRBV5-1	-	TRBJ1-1	CASSGDRGRLNTEAFF	TGCGCCAGCAGCGGGGACAGGGGGCGGTTGAACACTGAAGCTTTCTTT
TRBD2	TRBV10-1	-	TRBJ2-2	CASSVITGGTGELFF	TGCGCCAGCAGTGTCATCACGGGAGGCACCGGGGAGCTGTTTTTT
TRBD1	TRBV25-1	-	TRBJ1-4	CASSFSRGRGEKLFF	TGTGCCAGCAGCTTCAGTAGGGGGCGAGGGGAAAAACTGTTTTTT
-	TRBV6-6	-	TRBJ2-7	CASSYEEGRYEQYF	TGTGCCAGCTCCTACGAGGAGGGACGATACGAGCAGTACTTC
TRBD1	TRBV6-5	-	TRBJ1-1	CASSSGQHEAFF	TGTGCCAGCAGTTCGGGACAGCATGAAGCTTTCTTT
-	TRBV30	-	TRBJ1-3	CAWSVSQAGNTIYF	TGTGCCTGGAGTGTAAGTCAGGCTGGAAACACCATATATTTT
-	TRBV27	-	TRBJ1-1	CASSFGSLNTEAFF	TGTGCCAGCAGTTTTGGGAGTCTGAACACTGAAGCTTTCTTT
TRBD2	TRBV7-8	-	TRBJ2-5	CASSLGPGEGETQYF	TGTGCCAGCAGCTTAGGTCCGGGGGAGGGTGAGACCCAGTACTTC
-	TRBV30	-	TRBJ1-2	CAWTRTGDLYGYTF	TGTGCCTGGACCCGGACGGGGGATCTCTATGGCTACACCTTC
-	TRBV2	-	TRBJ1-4	CASNLLTGGRSEKLFF	TGTGCCAGCAACCTCCTAACCGGGGGGAGGTCCGAAAAACTGTTTTTT
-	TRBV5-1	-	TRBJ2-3	CASSFQTGSSTDTQYF	TGCGCCAGCAGCTTCCAGACAGGTTCTAGCACAGATACGCAGTATTTT
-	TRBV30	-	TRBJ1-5	CAWSVRQRVNQPQHF	TGTGCCTGGAGTGTACGGCAGCGGGTAAATCAGCCCCAGCATTTT
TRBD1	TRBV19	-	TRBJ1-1	CASTPDRTLLLMNTEAFF	TGTGCCAGTACCCCGGACAGGACCCTACTCCTTATGAACACTGAAGCTTTCTTT
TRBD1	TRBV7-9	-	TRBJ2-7	CASSSTDREQYEQYF	TGTGCCAGCAGCTCCACCGACAGGGAACAGTACGAGCAGTACTTC
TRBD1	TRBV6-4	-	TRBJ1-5	CASSDSIIGTGGMQPQHF	TGTGCCAGCAGTGACTCGATCATTGGGACAGGGGGTATGCAGCCCCAGCATTTT
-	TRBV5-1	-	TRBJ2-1	CASSFSRLYNEQFF	TGCGCCAGCAGCTTTTCCAGGCTCTACAATGAGCAGTTCTTC
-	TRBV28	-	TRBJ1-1	CASSRAGLMNTEAFF	TGTGCCAGCAGTCGCGCTGGACTCATGAACACTGAAGCTTTCTTT
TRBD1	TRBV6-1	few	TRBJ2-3	CASSEEDRPTDTQYF	TGTGCCAGCAGTGAGGAGGACAGGCCCACAGATACGCAGTATTTT
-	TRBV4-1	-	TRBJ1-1	CASSQGRGPEAFF	TGCGCCAGCAGCCAAGGTCGGGGTCCTGAAGCTTTCTTT
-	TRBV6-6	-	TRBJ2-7	CASSYSQDSYEQYF	TGTGCCAGCAGTTACTCACAGGACTCCTACGAGCAGTACTTC
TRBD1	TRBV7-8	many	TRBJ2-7	CASSTREGQTYEQYF	TGTGCCAGCAGCACGCGTGAGGGACAGACCTACGAGCAGTACTTC
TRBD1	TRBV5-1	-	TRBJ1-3	CASSAEPSSGQGAGNTIYF	TGCGCCAGCAGCGCCGAACCTTCTTCTGGACAGGGGGCTGGAAACACCATATATTTT
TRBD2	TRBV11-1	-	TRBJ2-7	CASSLGLAGTYEQYF	TGTGCCAGCAGCCTAGGACTAGCGGGAACCTACGAGCAGTACTTC
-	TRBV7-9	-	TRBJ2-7	CASSPTVSYEQYF	TGTGCCAGCAGCCCGACAGTCTCCTACGAGCAGTACTTC
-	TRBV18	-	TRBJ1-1	CASSAKSGKSTEAFF	TGTGCCAGCTCGGCGAAAAGCGGAAAGTCCACTGAAGCTTTCTTT
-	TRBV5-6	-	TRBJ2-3	CASSADLSSTDTQYF	TGTGCCAGCAGCGCAGACTTATCTAGCACAGATACGCAGTATTTT
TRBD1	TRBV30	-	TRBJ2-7	CAWSTGTGEQYF	TGTGCCTGGAGTACCGGGACAGGGGAGCAGTACTTC
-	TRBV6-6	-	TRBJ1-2	CASSLGGGNYGYTF	TGTGCCAGCAGTTTAGGAGGAGGAAACTATGGCTACACCTTC
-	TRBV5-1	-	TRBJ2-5	CASSLAGRGRQETQYF	TGCGCCAGCAGCTTGGCTGGCAGGGGGAGGCAAGAGACCCAGTACTTC
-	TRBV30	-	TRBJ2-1	CAWGETGGLSYNEQFF	TGTGCCTGGGGTGAAACGGGTGGCTTAAGTTACAATGAGCAGTTCTTC
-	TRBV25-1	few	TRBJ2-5	CASSDRGLAETQYF	TGTGCCAGCAGTGACCGGGGGTTGGCAGAGACCCAGTACTTC
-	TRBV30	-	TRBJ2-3	CAWRGGRTSTDTQYF	TGTGCCTGGAGGGGGGGACGGACTAGCACAGATACGCAGTATTTT
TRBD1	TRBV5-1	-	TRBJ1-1	CASSLLGGPEAFF	TGCGCCAGCAGCCTTTTAGGGGGCCCTGAAGCTTTCTTT
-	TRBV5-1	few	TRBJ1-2	CASSFNGKDGYTF	TGCGCCAGCAGCTTCAACGGGAAGGATGGCTACACCTTC
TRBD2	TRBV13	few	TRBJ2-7	CASRRGGSSYEQYF	TGTGCCAGCAGAAGGGGAGGGAGTTCCTACGAGCAGTACTTC
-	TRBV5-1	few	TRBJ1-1	CASSLGATRVENTEAFF	TGCGCCAGCAGCTTGGGGGCAACCAGGGTGGAAAACACTGAAGCTTTCTTT
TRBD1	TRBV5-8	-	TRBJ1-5	CASSLGDRGHQPQHF	TGTGCCAGCAGCTTGGGGGACAGGGGGCATCAGCCCCAGCATTTT
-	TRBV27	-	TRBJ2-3	CASSKLASDTQYF	TGTGCCAGCAGTAAACTAGCTTCAGATACGCAGTATTTT
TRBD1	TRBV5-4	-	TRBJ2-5	CASSSTGAQETQYF	TGTGCCAGCAGCTCGACAGGGGCTCAAGAGACCCAGTACTTC
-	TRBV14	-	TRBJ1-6	CASSQGGRGVGNSPLHF	TGTGCCAGCAGCCAAGGGGGCAGGGGCGTTGGTAATTCACCCCTCCACTTT
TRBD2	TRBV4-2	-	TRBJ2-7	CASSPGLATPTGSYEQYF	TGTGCCAGCAGCCCTGGACTAGCGACCCCGACGGGCTCCTACGAGCAGTACTTC
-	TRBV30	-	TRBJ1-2	CAWSSPWGGNYGYTF	TGTGCCTGGAGTTCTCCGTGGGGGGGGAACTATGGCTACACCTTC